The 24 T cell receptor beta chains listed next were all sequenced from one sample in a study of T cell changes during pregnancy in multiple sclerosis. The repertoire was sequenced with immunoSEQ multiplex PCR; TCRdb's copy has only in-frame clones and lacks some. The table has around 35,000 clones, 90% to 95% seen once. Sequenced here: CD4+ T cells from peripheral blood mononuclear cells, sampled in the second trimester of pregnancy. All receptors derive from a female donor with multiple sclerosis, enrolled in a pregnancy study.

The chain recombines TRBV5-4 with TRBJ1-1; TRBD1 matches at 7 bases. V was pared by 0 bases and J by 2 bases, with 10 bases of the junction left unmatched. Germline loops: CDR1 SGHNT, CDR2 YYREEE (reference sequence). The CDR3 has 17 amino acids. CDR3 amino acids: CASSLEGARRYNTEAFF. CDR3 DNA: TGTGCCAGCAGCTTGGAGGGGGCGCGGAGATATAACACTGAAGCTTTCTTT.

Here the CDR3 DNA reads TGTGCCAGCAGCTTAAATAGCGGGGAAGCAGATACGCAGTATTTT. Translating it yields CASSLNSGEADTQYF. The rearrangement uses TRBV7-3 and TRBJ2-3; 8 nucleotides agree with TRBD2. V lost 1 base and J lost 4; bases outside the gene matches: 4. The CDR3 is made up of 15 amino acids. Germline V CDR1 and CDR2: SGHTA, FQGTGA.

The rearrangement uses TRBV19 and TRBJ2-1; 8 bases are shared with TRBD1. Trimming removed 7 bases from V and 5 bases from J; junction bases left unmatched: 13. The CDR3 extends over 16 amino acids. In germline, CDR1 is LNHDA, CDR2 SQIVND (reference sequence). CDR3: CASTNQLDRVNNEQFF. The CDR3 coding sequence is TGTGCCAGTACCAATCAACTGGACAGGGTAAACAATGAGCAGTTCTTC.

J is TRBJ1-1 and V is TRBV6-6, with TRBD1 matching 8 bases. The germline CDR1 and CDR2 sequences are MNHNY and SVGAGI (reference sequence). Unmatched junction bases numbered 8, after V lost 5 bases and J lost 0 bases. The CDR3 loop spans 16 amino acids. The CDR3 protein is CASSIKTGGLNTEAFF. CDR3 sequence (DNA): TGTGCCAGCAGTATCAAAACAGGGGGTTTGAACACTGAAGCTTTCTTT.

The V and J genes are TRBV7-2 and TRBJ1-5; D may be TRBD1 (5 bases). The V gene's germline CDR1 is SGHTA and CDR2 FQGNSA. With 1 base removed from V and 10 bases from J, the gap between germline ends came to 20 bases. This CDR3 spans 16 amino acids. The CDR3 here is CASSLGPDSLPRPQHF. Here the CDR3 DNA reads TGTGCCAGCAGCTTAGGACCAGACAGCCTCCCGAGACCCCAGCATTTT.

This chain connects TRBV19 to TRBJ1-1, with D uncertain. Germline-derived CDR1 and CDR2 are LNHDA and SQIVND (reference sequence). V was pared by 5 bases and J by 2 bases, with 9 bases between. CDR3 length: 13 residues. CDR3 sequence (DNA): TGTGCCAGTAGTTCTGCAGGAAACACTGAAGCTTTCTTT. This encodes CASSSAGNTEAFF.

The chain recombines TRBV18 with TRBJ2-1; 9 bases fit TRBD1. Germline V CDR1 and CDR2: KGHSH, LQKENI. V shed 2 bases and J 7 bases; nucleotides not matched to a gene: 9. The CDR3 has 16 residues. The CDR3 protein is CASSPNRGRLGNEQFF. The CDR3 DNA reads TGTGCCAGCTCACCAAACAGGGGGCGTTTGGGTAATGAGCAGTTCTTC.

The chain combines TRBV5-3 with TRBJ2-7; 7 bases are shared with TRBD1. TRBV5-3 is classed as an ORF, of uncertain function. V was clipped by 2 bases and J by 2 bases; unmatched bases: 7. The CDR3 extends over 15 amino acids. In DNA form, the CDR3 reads TGTGCCAGAAGCTTAACATTGACAGGGACCTACGAGCAGTACTTC. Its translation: CARSLTLTGTYEQYF.

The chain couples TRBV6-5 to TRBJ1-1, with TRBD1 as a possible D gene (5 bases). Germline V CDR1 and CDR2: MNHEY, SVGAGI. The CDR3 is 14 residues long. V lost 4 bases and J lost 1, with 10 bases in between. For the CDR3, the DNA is TGTGCCAGCAGTTCCAGAACAGGGAACACTGAAGCTTTCTTT. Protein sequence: CASSSRTGNTEAFF.

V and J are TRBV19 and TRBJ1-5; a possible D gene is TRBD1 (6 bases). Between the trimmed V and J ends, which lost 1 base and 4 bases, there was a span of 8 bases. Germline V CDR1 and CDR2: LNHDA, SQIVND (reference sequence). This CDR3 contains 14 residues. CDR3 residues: CASSIVRGNQPQHF. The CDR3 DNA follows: TGTGCCAGTAGTATAGTCAGGGGTAATCAGCCCCAGCATTTT.

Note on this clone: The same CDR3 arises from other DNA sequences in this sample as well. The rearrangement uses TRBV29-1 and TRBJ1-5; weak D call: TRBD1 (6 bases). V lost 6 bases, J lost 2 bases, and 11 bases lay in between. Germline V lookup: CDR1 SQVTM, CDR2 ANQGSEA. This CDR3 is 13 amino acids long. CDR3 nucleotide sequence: TGCAGCGTGTCCAGGGGAGGCAATCAGCCCCAGCATTTT. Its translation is CSVSRGGNQPQHF.

This chain's CDR3 is CASSQGATDTQYF. As DNA, the CDR3 is TGTGCCAGCTCACAAGGGGCCACAGATACGCAGTATTTT. The rearrangement joins TRBV18 to TRBJ2-3; TRBD1 is a possible D gene (5 bases). Germline V gene lookup returns CDR1 KGHSH and CDR2 LQKENI. V was trimmed by 4 bases and J by 2 bases, leaving 7 bases between them. The CDR3 covers 13 residues. Drawing the rest from reference TRBV18 and TRBJ2-3, the complete variable domain is NAGVMQNPRHLVRRRGQEARLRCSPMKGHSHVYWYRQLPEEGLKFMVYLQKENIIDESGMPKERFSAEFPKEGPSILRIQQVVRGDSAAYFCASSQGATDTQYFGPGTRLTVL.

The CDR3 spells CATRPTGMNTEAFF. DNA of the CDR3: TGTGCCACACGCCCTACAGGGATGAACACTGAAGCTTTCTTT. The genes are TRBV15 and TRBJ1-1; maybe TRBD1 (6 bases). Trimming cost V 9 bases and J 0 bases, with 14 bases left between them. Looked up from germline, CDR1 is LNHNV and CDR2 is YYDKDF (reference sequence). The CDR3 spans 14 residues.

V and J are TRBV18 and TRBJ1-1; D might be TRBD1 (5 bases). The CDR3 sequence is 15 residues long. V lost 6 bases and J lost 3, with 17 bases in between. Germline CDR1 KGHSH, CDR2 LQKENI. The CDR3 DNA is TGTGCCAGCTCCCCAATCAGGGCCCGGGACACTGAAGCTTTCTTT. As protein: CASSPIRARDTEAFF.

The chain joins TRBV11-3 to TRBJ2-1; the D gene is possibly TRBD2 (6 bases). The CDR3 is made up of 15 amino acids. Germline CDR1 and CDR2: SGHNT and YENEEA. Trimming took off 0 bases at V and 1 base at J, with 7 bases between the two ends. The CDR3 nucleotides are TGTGCCAGCAGCTTAGAGGCGGGATCCTACAATGAGCAGTTCTTC. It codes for CASSLEAGSYNEQFF.

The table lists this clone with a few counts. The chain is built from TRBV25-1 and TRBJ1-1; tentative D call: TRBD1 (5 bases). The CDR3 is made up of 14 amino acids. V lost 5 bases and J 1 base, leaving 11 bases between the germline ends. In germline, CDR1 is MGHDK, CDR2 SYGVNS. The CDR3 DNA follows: TGTGCCAGCAGTAGAGGCCAGGGGAACACTGAAGCTTTCTTT. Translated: CASSRGQGNTEAFF. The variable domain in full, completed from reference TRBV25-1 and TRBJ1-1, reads EADIYQTPRYLVIGTGKKITLECSQTMGHDKMYWYQQDPGMELHLIHYSYGVNSTEKGDLSSESTVSRIRTEHFPLTLESARPSHTSQYLCASSRGQGNTEAFFGQGTRLTVV.

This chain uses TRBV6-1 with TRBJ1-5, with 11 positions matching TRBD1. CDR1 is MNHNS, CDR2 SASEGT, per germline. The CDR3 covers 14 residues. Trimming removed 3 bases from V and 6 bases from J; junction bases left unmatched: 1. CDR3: CASSEGTGGQPQHF. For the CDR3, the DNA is TGTGCCAGCAGTGAGGGGACAGGGGGTCAGCCCCAGCATTTT.

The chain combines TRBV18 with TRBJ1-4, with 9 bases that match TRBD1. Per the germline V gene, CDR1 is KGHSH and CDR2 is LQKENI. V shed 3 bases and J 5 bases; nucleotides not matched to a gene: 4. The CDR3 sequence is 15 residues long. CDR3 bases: TGTGCCAGCTCACCTACCGGGACAGGGAATGAAAAACTGTTTTTT. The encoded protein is CASSPTGTGNEKLFF.

CDR3 sequence (DNA): TGTGCCAGCAGCTTAGAATCCTACTCTGGAAACACCATATATTTT. Translation gives CASSLESYSGNTIYF. The chain combines TRBV7-8 with TRBJ1-3; the D is unclear. Germline CDR1 reads SGHVS; CDR2 reads FQNEAQ. V shed 1 base and J shed 0 bases, with 7 bases lying between them. CDR3 size: 15 residues.

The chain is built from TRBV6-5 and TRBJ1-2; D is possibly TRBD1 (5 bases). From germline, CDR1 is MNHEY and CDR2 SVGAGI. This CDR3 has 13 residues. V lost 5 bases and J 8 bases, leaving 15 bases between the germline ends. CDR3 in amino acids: CASSLQGMEGYTF. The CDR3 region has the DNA TGTGCCAGCAGTCTGCAGGGAATGGAGGGCTACACCTTC.

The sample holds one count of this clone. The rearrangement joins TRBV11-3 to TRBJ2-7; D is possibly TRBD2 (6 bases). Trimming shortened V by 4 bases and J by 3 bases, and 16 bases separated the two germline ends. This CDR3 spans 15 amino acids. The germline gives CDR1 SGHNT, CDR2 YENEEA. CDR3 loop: CASSSGPGEDYEQYF. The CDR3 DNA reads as TGTGCCAGCAGCTCGGGGCCGGGGGAGGACTACGAGCAGTACTTC.

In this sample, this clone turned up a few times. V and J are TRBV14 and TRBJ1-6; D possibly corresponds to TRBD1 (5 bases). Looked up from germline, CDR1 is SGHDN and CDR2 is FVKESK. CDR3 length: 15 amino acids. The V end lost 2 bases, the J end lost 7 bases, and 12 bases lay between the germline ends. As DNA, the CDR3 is TGTGCCAGCAGCCAACGGGGGGTTTTCAATTCACCCCTCCACTTT. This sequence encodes CASSQRGVFNSPLHF.

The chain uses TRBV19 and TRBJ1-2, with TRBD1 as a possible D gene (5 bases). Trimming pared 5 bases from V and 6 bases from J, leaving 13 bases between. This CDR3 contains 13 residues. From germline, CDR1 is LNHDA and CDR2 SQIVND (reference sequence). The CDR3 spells CASSGAGAHGYTF. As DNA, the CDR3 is TGTGCCAGTAGTGGGGCTGGGGCCCATGGCTACACCTTC.

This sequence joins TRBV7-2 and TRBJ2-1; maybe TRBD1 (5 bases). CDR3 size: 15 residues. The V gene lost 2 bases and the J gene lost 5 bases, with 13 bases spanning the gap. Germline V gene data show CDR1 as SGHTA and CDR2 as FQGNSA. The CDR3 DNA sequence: TGTGCCAGCAGCTTACGTACAGGTGGTGACAATGAGCAGTTCTTC. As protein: CASSLRTGGDNEQFF. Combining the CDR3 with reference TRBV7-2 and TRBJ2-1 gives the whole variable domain GAGVSQSPSNKVTEKGKDVELRCDPISGHTALYWYRQSLGQGLEFLIYFQGNSAPDKSGLPSDRFSAERTGGSVSTLTIQRTQQEDSAVYLCASSLRTGGDNEQFFGPGTRLTVL.